This record covers a single T cell receptor (beta chain). Its cognate antigen is unknown. The method was immunoSEQ multiplex PCR; TCRdb's version includes in-frame clones alone and lacks a portion of them. The table lists roughly 410,000 clones, under 90% of them singletons. The data belong to a study of Ad26.COV2.S vaccination and SARS-CoV-2 variants. The treatment was: roughly 18 received Ad26.COV2.S at low or high dose, single or two shots; 5 received placebo; per-sample allocation not given. Sampling occurred on day 63 after the first vaccine or placebo injection. Boston provided a donor who was an adult aged 18-55 years. This vaccine is an Ad26 vector that expresses the Wuhan-strain SARS-CoV-2 spike. This CDR3 spans 12 amino acids. CDR1 is SEHNR and CDR2 is FQNEAQ in the germline V gene (reference sequence). V was clipped by 5 bases and J by 6 bases, with 11 bases between them. Whole-study results and caveats: Assessments of TCR breadth and depth may have underestimated the total T cell responses.

Here the sequenced sample was peripheral blood, taken in a trial of Ad26.COV2.S vaccine versus placebo. The clonotype originates from a person aged 18-65 years who received the Ad26.COV2.S COVID-19 vaccine or a placebo. The V gene is TRBV7-9, the J gene TRBJ2-7; D is ambiguous. CDR3 sequence (DNA): TGTGCCAGCAGCCGAACCGGGCCCGAGCAGTACTTC. This gives the protein CASSRTGPEQYF. The whole variable domain, filled in from reference TRBV7-9 and TRBJ2-7, reads DTGVSQNPRHKITKRGQNVTFRCDPISEHNRLYWYRQTLGQGPEFLTYFQNEAQLEKSRLLSDRFSAERPKGSFSTLEIQRTEQGDSAMYLCASSRTGPEQYFGPGTRLTVT.